This TCR beta chain was documented in a study of T cell repertoires in cytomegalovirus infection. On the study more broadly: The authors used CMV epitopes that were HLA-C-restricted (recently identified) and HLA-B-restricted (well studied). CMV infection plus the matching HLA type was flagged by public TCR beta signatures.

This clonotype was counted between two and nine times. The antigen is undetermined. Using its own MiXCR run on the reads, TCRdb lists one record per CDR3 protein. The sample lists about 700,000 distinct CDR3 sequences; 33% were seen once. There are 15 residues in the CDR3. Trimming stripped 6 bases from V and 3 bases from J, with 17 bases between. CDR1 SGHVS and CDR2 FNYEAQ come from the germline V gene. The source of this sequence is a human donor in good health (CMV status not recorded). Some clones in this sample may be carry-over from other donors' samples. Specimen: cultured PBMCs, collected from culture after CMV antigen stimulation. V gene TRBV7-6 combines with J gene TRBJ1-1; maybe TRBD1 (6 bases). The CDR3 spells CASRFGGAKDTEAFF. The CDR3 region has the DNA TGTGCCAGCAGGTTTGGGGGGGCTAAAGACACTGAAGCTTTCTTT. Filled out from reference TRBV7-6 and TRBJ1-1, the complete variable domain reads GAGVSQSPRYKVTKRGQDVALRCDPISGHVSLYWYRQALGQGPEFLTYFNYEAQQDKSGLPNDRFSAERPEGSISTLTIQRTEQRDSAMYRCASRFGGAKDTEAFFGQGTRLTVV.